This passage covers 15 T cell receptor beta chains from one sample sequenced in a study of identical twins. Using its own MiXCR run on the 5' RACE reads, TCRdb lists one record per CDR3 protein. The data contain roughly 480,000 distinct CDR3 sequences, 20% to 30% of them seen just once; the ten biggest clones take up roughly 3%. These records were also assigned to another study, of T cells expressing NK-cell markers.

The material sequenced was CD4+ T cells sorted from blood. The receptor set was obtained from a woman aged 18-29 years in good health.

The chain recombines TRBV9 with TRBJ2-2; 7 bases align to TRBD2. J lost 3 bases, V lost 0 bases, and 5 bases had no gene match. This CDR3 contains 16 residues. The germline V gene encodes CDR1 SGDLS and CDR2 YYNGEE. CDR3 amino acids: CASSVASGRYTGELFF. CDR3 coding DNA: TGTGCCAGCAGCGTAGCTAGCGGCAGGTACACCGGGGAGCTGTTTTTT.

The chain recombines TRBV5-1 with TRBJ2-5; TRBD2 matches at 10 bases. The J segment lost 1 base and the V segment lost 1 base, leaving 4 bases of the junction unmatched. Germline loops: CDR1 SGHRS, CDR2 YFSETQ. The CDR3 covers 16 residues. The CDR3: CASSLSQRGGQETQYF. CDR3 sequence (DNA): TGCGCCAGCAGCTTGTCCCAGCGGGGGGGCCAAGAGACCCAGTACTTC.

The V call is TRBV5-1, the J call TRBJ2-2; D might be TRBD2 (6 bases). CDR3 length: 16 amino acids. V was cut by 4 bases and J by 4 bases, with 17 bases left in between. From germline, CDR1 is SGHRS and CDR2 YFSETQ. The CDR3 DNA reads as TGCGCCAGCAGCCCCCCCTGGGCCGGGAGCACCGGGGAGCTGTTTTTT. Amino acids: CASSPPWAGSTGELFF. Together with reference TRBV5-1 and TRBJ2-2, the CDR3 gives the full variable domain: KAGVTQTPRYLIKTRGQQVTLSCSPISGHRSVSWYQQTPGQGLQFLFEYFSETQRNKGNFPGRFSGRQFSNSRSEMNVSTLELGDSALYLCASSPPWAGSTGELFFGEGSRLTVL.

This chain joins TRBV3-1 and TRBJ2-1; TRBD2 agrees at 12 bases. Per germline, CDR1 LGHDT and CDR2 YNNKEL (reference sequence). There are 17 residues in the CDR3. Trimming at V came to 4 bases and at J to 4 bases, leaving 8 bases not matched to a gene. In nucleotides, the CDR3 is TGTGCCAGCAGCCGTGGGACTAGCGGGCTTCTTTACAATGAGCAGTTCTTC. The encoded protein is CASSRGTSGLLYNEQFF.

Only a few counts were recorded for this clonotype. This rearrangement joins TRBV5-6 to TRBJ1-2; 7 positions agree with TRBD1. Germline V gene sequence: CDR1 SGHDT, CDR2 YYEEEE. The junction had 8 bases not matched to a gene; V was cut back by 1 base and J by 5 bases. There are 15 residues in the CDR3. CDR3 in amino acids: CASSLSRRGIYGYTF. The DNA for the CDR3 is TGTGCCAGCAGCTTGTCCCGCAGGGGGATTTATGGCTACACCTTC.

This clonotype showed up just a few times. Written as DNA, the CDR3 is TGTGCCAGCAGCCCGATCTATGGTGGAGAAGAAAAACTGTTTTTT. As protein: CASSPIYGGEEKLFF. The chain uses TRBV3-1 and TRBJ1-4; D not resolved. The CDR3 runs 15 residues. Germline CDR1 and CDR2: LGHDT and YNNKEL (reference sequence). Trimming took off 4 bases at V and 8 bases at J, with 17 bases between the two ends.

This clonotype was detected only a few times. This sequence joins TRBV10-3 and TRBJ2-3; TRBD2 agrees at 8 bases. Germline V gene lookup returns CDR1 ENHRY and CDR2 SYGVKD. CDR3 size: 15 residues. J gave up 5 bases and V 6 bases, and 10 bases lay outside the gene matches. The CDR3 region is CAISPGLVFRDTQYF. In DNA, the CDR3 is TGTGCCATCAGCCCGGGACTAGTATTCAGAGATACGCAGTATTTT.

The V gene is TRBV30, the J gene TRBJ2-2; D ambiguous. CDR1 is GTSNPN and CDR2 is SVGIG in the germline V gene (reference sequence). V was cut by 0 bases and J by 3 bases, with 11 bases left in between. This CDR3 is 15 amino acids long. CDR3 sequence reads: CAWSVLDGYTGELFF. DNA of the CDR3: TGTGCCTGGAGTGTATTGGACGGCTACACCGGGGAGCTGTTTTTT.

This clonotype was seen ten or more times. The chain joins TRBV29-1 to TRBJ2-3, with D perhaps TRBD2 (6 bases). The CDR3 has 17 amino acids. V was shortened by 1 base and J by 3 bases, with 20 bases between the two germline ends. Germline lookup yields CDR1 SQVTM and CDR2 ANQGSEA. For the CDR3, the DNA is TGCAGCGTTGAAGCGCTAGGGACTGCCTCCAATACAGATACGCAGTATTTT. Translated, it gives CSVEALGTASNTDTQYF.

This clonotype was seen at least ten times. V gene TRBV5-6 combines with J gene TRBJ1-2; weak D call: TRBD1 (5 bases). V lost 4 bases and J 6 bases, leaving 13 bases between the germline ends. Germline V lookup: CDR1 SGHDT, CDR2 YYEEEE. The CDR3 consists of 13 residues. This chain's CDR3 is CASSRDPINGYTF. In DNA, the CDR3 is TGTGCCAGCAGCAGGGACCCTATCAATGGCTACACCTTC.

This clonotype was detected only a few times. The chain recombines TRBV5-1 with TRBJ1-6, with no clear D. Germline V gene data show CDR1 as SGHRS and CDR2 as YFSETQ. V lost 3 bases and J lost 6, with 13 bases in between. The CDR3 is made up of 15 amino acids. The CDR3 nucleotides are TGCGCCAGCAGCTCTGAAGGACTCTTTAATTCACCCCTCCACTTT. This encodes CASSSEGLFNSPLHF.

V is TRBV4-3 and J is TRBJ2-7; D possibly corresponds to TRBD1 (5 bases). V lost 3 bases and J 2 bases, leaving 17 bases between the germline ends. The CDR3 spans 16 residues. Germline V gene lookup returns CDR1 LGHNA and CDR2 YSLEER. Here the CDR3 DNA reads TGCGCCAGCAGCCAGTCCCGTATGGGGCAACCCTACGAGCAGTACTTC. Its protein product is CASSQSRMGQPYEQYF.

The V and J genes are TRBV11-3 and TRBJ2-1; 12 positions match TRBD2. CDR1 SGHNT and CDR2 YENEEA come from the germline V gene. V gave up 3 bases and J gave up 4 bases; unmatched junction bases: 7. The CDR3 totals 17 residues. The CDR3 here is CASSLGSSGRVYNEQFF. In DNA, the CDR3 is TGTGCCAGCAGCTTGGGTTCTAGCGGGAGGGTTTACAATGAGCAGTTCTTC.

A few counts support this clonotype. V and J are TRBV5-1 and TRBJ2-6; D uncertain. Germline V gene lookup returns CDR1 SGHRS and CDR2 YFSETQ. The CDR3 covers 15 residues. Trimming shortened V by 4 bases and J by 2 bases, and 10 bases separated the two germline ends. The CDR3, as DNA: TGCGCCAGCAGCCCCACCGTGGCTGGGGCCAACGTCCTGACTTTC. It is translated as CASSPTVAGANVLTF.

This rearrangement joins TRBV10-3 to TRBJ1-1; D gene ambiguous. Trimming cost V 9 bases and J 3 bases, with 14 bases left between them. Germline CDR1 ENHRY, CDR2 SYGVKD. The CDR3 extends over 13 amino acids. The CDR3 DNA sequence: TGTGCCATAACTCCAAGGTGGGACACTGAAGCTTTCTTT. Its protein product is CAITPRWDTEAFF.